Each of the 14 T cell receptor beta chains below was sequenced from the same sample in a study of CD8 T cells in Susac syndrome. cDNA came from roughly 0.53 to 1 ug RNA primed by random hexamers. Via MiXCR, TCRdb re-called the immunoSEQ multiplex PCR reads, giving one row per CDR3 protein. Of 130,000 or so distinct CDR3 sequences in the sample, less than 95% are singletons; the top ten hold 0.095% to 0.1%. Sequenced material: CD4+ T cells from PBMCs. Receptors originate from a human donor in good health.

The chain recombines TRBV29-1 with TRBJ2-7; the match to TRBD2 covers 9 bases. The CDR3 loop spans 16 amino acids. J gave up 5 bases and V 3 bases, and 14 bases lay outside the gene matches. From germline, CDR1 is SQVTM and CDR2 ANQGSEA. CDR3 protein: CSVDKGGDSGSHEQYF. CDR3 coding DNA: TGCAGCGTTGACAAGGGGGGAGATAGCGGGAGCCACGAGCAGTACTTC.

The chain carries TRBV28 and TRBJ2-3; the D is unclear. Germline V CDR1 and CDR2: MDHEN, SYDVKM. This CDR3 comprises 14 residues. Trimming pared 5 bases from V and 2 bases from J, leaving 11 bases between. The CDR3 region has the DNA TGTGCCAGCAGTACCCGACAAAACACAGATACGCAGTATTTT. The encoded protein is CASSTRQNTDTQYF. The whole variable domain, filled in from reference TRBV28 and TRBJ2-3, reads DVKVTQSSRYLVKRTGEKVFLECVQDMDHENMFWYRQDPGLGLRLIYFSYDVKMKEKGDIPEGYSVSREKKERFSLILESASTNQTSMYLCASSTRQNTDTQYFGPGTRLTVL.

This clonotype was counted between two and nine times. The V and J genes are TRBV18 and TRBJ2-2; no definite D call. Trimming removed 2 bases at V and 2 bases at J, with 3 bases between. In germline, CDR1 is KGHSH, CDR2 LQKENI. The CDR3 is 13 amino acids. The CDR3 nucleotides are TGTGCCAGCTCACCAAGTAACACCGGGGAGCTGTTTTTT. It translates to CASSPSNTGELFF.

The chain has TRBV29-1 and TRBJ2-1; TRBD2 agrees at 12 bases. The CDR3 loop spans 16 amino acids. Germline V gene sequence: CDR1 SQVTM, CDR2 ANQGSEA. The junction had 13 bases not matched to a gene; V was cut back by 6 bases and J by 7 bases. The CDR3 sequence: CSVDRLAGDSVNEQFF. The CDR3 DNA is TGCAGCGTGGACAGACTAGCGGGAGATTCTGTAAATGAGCAGTTCTTC.

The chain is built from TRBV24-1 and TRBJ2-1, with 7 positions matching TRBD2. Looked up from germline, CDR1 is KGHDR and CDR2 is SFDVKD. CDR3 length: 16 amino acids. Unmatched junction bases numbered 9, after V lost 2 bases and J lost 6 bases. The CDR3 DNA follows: TGTGCCACCAGTGATTCAAGGCTAGCGGTGGTCAATGAGCAGTTCTTC. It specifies CATSDSRLAVVNEQFF.

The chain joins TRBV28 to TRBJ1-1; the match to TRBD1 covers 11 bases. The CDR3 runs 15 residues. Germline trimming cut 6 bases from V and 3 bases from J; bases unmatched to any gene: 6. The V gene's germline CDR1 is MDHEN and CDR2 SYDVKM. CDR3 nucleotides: TGTGCCAGCAGCCGGAGGACAGGGGGCTACACTGAAGCTTTCTTT. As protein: CASSRRTGGYTEAFF.

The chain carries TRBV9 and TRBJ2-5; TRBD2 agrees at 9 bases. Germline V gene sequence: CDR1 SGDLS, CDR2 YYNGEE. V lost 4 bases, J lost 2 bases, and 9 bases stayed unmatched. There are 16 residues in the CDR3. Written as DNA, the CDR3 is TGTGCCAGCAGCCGTCGTAGCGGGAGTGTTCAAGAGACCCAGTACTTC. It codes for CASSRRSGSVQETQYF. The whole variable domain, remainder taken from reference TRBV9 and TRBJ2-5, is DSGVTQTPKHLITATGQRVTLRCSPRSGDLSVYWYQQSLDQGLQFLIQYYNGEERAKGNILERFSAQQFPDLHSELNLSSLELGDSALYFCASSRRSGSVQETQYFGPGTRLLVL.

The CDR3, as DNA: TGTGCCAGCAAGGTCGGAGTCTGGGGCACCGGGGAGCTGTTTTTT. Protein: CASKVGVWGTGELFF. V is TRBV6-5 and J is TRBJ2-2; no reliable D call. The ends were cut back, 7 bases at V and 4 bases at J, with 16 bases in the middle. This CDR3 comprises 15 residues. CDR1 and CDR2 (germline): MNHEY, SVGAGI.

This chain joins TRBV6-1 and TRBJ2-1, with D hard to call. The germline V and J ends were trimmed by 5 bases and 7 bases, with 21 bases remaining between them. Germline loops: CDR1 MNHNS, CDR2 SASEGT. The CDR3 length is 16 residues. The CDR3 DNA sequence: TGTGCCAGCAGTCATACATACTCCCCTACCCCTAATGAGCAGTTCTTC. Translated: CASSHTYSPTPNEQFF.

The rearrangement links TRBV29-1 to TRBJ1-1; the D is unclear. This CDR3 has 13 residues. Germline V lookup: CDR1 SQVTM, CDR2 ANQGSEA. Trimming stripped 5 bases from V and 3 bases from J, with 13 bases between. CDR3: CSVLGRGDTEAFF. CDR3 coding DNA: TGCAGCGTTTTGGGGAGAGGAGACACTGAAGCTTTCTTT.

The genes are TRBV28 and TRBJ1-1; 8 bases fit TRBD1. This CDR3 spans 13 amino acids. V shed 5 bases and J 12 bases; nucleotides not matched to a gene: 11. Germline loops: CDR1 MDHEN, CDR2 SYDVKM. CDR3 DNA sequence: TGTGCCAGCAGTCAACAGGGGGAGGTCGTGACTTTCTTT. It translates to CASSQQGEVVTFF.

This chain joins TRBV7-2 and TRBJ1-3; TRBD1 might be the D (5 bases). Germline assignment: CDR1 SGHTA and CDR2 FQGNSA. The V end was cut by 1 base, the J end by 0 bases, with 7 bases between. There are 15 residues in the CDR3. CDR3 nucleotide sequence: TGTGCCAGCAGCTTAGGGGGCAGCTCTGGAAACACCATATATTTT. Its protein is CASSLGGSSGNTIYF.

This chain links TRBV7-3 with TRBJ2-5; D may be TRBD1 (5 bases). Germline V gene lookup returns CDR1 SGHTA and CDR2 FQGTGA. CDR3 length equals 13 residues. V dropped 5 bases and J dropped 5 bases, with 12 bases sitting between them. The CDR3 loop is CASSLGALETQYF. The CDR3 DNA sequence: TGTGCCAGCAGCCTTGGGGCTCTGGAGACCCAGTACTTC.

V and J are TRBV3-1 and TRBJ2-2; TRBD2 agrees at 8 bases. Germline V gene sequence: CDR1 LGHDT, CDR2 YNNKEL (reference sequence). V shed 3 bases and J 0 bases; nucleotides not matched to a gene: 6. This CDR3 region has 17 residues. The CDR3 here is CASSHSGRDANTGELFF. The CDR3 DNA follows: TGTGCCAGCAGCCATTCCGGGAGGGACGCGAACACCGGGGAGCTGTTTTTT.